This entry lists 21 T cell receptor beta chains sequenced from one sample in a study of blood T cell repertoires in COVID-19. Assay used: immunoSEQ multiplex PCR; TCRdb lists only in-frame clones, some missing. Of about 48,000 clones listed, approximately 90% are singletons. The material sequenced was peripheral blood. Every receptor here comes from a man in his 70s with acute or convalescent COVID-19.

The gene calls are TRBV6-2 or TRBV6-3 and TRBJ1-4; 10 bases are a match to TRBD1. V lost 6 bases and J lost 8; bases outside the gene matches: 12. The CDR3 runs 16 residues. Germline loops: CDR1 MNHEY, CDR2 SVGEGT. The CDR3 loop reads CASSSILGQGKEKLFF. The CDR3 DNA sequence: TGTGCCAGCAGCTCTATCCTGGGACAGGGGAAAGAAAAACTGTTTTTT.

The chain carries TRBV30 and TRBJ2-7, with 9 bases matching TRBD1. The CDR3 covers 14 residues. J lost 2 bases, V lost 0 bases, and 2 bases had no gene match. The germline CDR1 and CDR2 sequences are GTSNPN and SVGIG (reference sequence). CDR3 residues: CAWSVGQGAYEQYF. The CDR3 DNA sequence: TGTGCCTGGAGTGTGGGACAGGGTGCCTACGAGCAGTACTTC.

The chain has TRBV2 and TRBJ2-3; 8 bases agree with TRBD1. The CDR3 is made up of 15 amino acids. After removal of 6 bases from V and 6 bases from J, the junction contained 11 bases not matched to a gene. Per the germline V gene, CDR1 is SNHLY and CDR2 is FYNNEI. The CDR3 DNA is TGTGCCAGCAGCTGGGACAGGCCCCCAGGGGATACGCAGTATTTT. Translating it yields CASSWDRPPGDTQYF. Together with reference TRBV2 and TRBJ2-3, the CDR3 gives the full variable domain: EPEVTQTPSHQVTQMGQEVILRCVPISNHLYFYWYRQILGQKVEFLVSFYNNEISEKSEIFDDQFSVERPDGSNFTLKIRSTKLEDSAMYFCASSWDRPPGDTQYFGPGTRLTVL.

V usage is TRBV4-1 and J usage is TRBJ2-2, with D tentatively TRBD1 (6 bases). The CDR3 spans 18 residues. Trimming removed 4 bases at V and 1 base at J, with 19 bases between. Germline V gives CDR1 MGHRA, CDR2 YSYEKL. Here the CDR3 reads CASSRVRTVTLNTGELFF. For the CDR3, the DNA is TGCGCCAGCAGCCGGGTAAGGACAGTCACTTTGAACACCGGGGAGCTGTTTTTT.

The chain has TRBV7-2 and TRBJ2-3; 10 positions match TRBD1. CDR3 length equals 18 residues. CDR1 SGHTA and CDR2 FQGNSA come from the germline V gene. V lost 0 bases, J lost 4 bases, and 10 bases stayed unmatched. The CDR3 DNA is TGTGCCAGCAGCTTAGCTTTTTGGACAGGGGGTTCAGCAGATACGCAGTATTTT. Its translation: CASSLAFWTGGSADTQYF. Using reference TRBV7-2 and TRBJ2-3 for the parts outside the CDR3, the full variable domain is GAGVSQSPSNKVTEKGKDVELRCDPISGHTALYWYRQSLGQGLEFLIYFQGNSAPDKSGLPSDRFSAERTGGSVSTLTIQRTQQEDSAVYLCASSLAFWTGGSADTQYFGPGTRLTVL.

The rearrangement joins TRBV7-9 to TRBJ1-1, with 7 bases matching TRBD1. Germline V CDR1 and CDR2: SEHNR, FQNEAQ (reference sequence). V was pared by 2 bases and J by 6 bases, with 3 bases of the junction left unmatched. This CDR3 region has 13 residues. The DNA for the CDR3 is TGTGCCAGCAGCTTATTAGGGGGCCCTGAAGCTTTCTTT. It is translated as CASSLLGGPEAFF.

The J gene is TRBJ2-5, the V gene TRBV4-3; weak D call: TRBD2 (5 bases). The CDR3 has 15 amino acids. CDR1 and CDR2 from the germline V gene are LGHNA and YSLEER. Trimming cost V 0 bases and J 4 bases, with 12 bases left between them. CDR3 residues: CASSQDISDGETQYF. The CDR3 nucleotides read TGCGCCAGCAGCCAAGATATTAGCGACGGAGAGACCCAGTACTTC.

This clone showed up just once. The chain has TRBV5-1 and TRBJ2-5; maybe TRBD2 (5 bases). The CDR3 totals 13 residues. The V and J ends lost 0 bases and 7 bases respectively, with 10 bases between them. Germline CDR1 SGHRS, CDR2 YFSETQ. CDR3 amino acids: CASSLGTGRTQYF. CDR3 DNA: TGCGCCAGCAGCTTGGGGACGGGGAGGACCCAGTACTTC.

The CDR3 sequence is CASSRSGETQYF. Here the CDR3 DNA reads TGTGCCAGCAGCCGCTCGGGGGAGACCCAGTACTTC. The rearrangement uses TRBV11-3 and TRBJ2-5; perhaps TRBD2 as D (5 bases). V was pared by 5 bases and J by 5 bases, with 9 bases between. The length of the CDR3 is 12 residues. CDR1 and CDR2 (germline): SGHNT, YENEEA.

The J gene is TRBJ1-3, the V gene TRBV27, with TRBD1 as a possible D gene (6 bases). There are 15 residues in the CDR3. Germline V gives CDR1 MNHEY, CDR2 SMNVEV (reference sequence). Deletions cut 5 bases from V and 4 bases from J, with 15 bases between. CDR3 DNA sequence: TGTGCCAGCAGTCCTCCTACAGGGTACGGAAACACCATATATTTT. This sequence encodes CASSPPTGYGNTIYF.

The rearrangement joins TRBV27 to TRBJ1-5, with TRBD1 matching over 8 bases. V shed 6 bases, J shed 9 bases, and the junction held 10 bases outside the gene matches. The CDR3 has 14 amino acids. In germline, CDR1 is MNHEY, CDR2 SMNVEV (reference sequence). CDR3 sequence (DNA): TGTGCCAGCAGGACTGGACAGGGAACCCGGCCCCAGCATTTT. Translating gives CASRTGQGTRPQHF.

This chain uses TRBV27 with TRBJ1-2, with D unclear. The V gene lost 6 bases and the J gene lost 4 bases, with 3 bases spanning the gap. This CDR3 has 10 amino acids. The germline V gene has CDR1 MNHEY and CDR2 SMNVEV (reference sequence). The CDR3 loop reads CASSLYGYTF. CDR3 DNA sequence: TGTGCCAGCAGCCTCTATGGCTACACCTTC.

The V call is TRBV7-9, the J call TRBJ2-7, with 9 bases matching TRBD1. The CDR3 has 14 amino acids. V dropped 7 bases and J dropped 5; count of bases not matched to a gene: 9. The germline V gene has CDR1 SEHNR and CDR2 FQNEAQ (reference sequence). This CDR3 reads CASTPGQGFDEQYF. Written as DNA, the CDR3 is TGTGCCAGCACACCGGGACAGGGTTTCGACGAGCAGTACTTC.

The chain carries TRBV5-4 and TRBJ1-2; D ambiguous. Germline CDR1 reads SGHNT; CDR2 reads YYREEE (reference sequence). The CDR3 covers 14 residues. The germline V and J ends were trimmed by 4 bases and 2 bases, with 12 bases remaining between them. The CDR3 protein is CASSPTSGNYGYTF. CDR3 DNA: TGTGCCAGCAGCCCTACGTCGGGGAACTATGGCTACACCTTC.

The chain uses TRBV9 and TRBJ1-1; TRBD1 matches 8 bases. With V trimmed by 0 bases and J by 1 base, 5 bases remained unmatched. This CDR3 comprises 16 residues. Germline values: CDR1 SGDLS, CDR2 YYNGEE. The CDR3 is CASSVGLGTGNTEAFF. CDR3 DNA sequence: TGTGCCAGCAGCGTAGGACTAGGGACAGGGAACACTGAAGCTTTCTTT.

The chain combines TRBV4-3 with TRBJ1-5; D unclear. V gave up 0 bases and J gave up 7 bases, with 10 bases separating them. The CDR3 contains 14 residues. The germline CDR1 and CDR2 sequences are LGHNA and YSLEER. The CDR3 region is CASSQDYSFQPQHF. DNA for the CDR3: TGCGCCAGCAGCCAAGATTACAGTTTCCAGCCCCAGCATTTT.

This sequence joins TRBV7-3 and TRBJ1-2; D may be TRBD1 (6 bases). This CDR3 region has 13 residues. V lost 5 bases, J lost 2 bases, and 9 bases lay in between. Looked up from germline, CDR1 is SGHTA and CDR2 is FQGTGA. The CDR3 is CASSRDRNYGYTF. The CDR3 region has the DNA TGTGCCAGCAGCCGCGACAGGAACTATGGCTACACCTTC.

The chain has TRBV19 and TRBJ2-7; tentatively, D is TRBD1 (5 bases). V was shortened by 3 bases and J by 3 bases, with 12 bases between the two germline ends. Germline loops: CDR1 LNHDA, CDR2 SQIVND (reference sequence). The CDR3 loop spans 14 amino acids. Written as DNA, the CDR3 is TGTGCCAGTAGTATGGGGCAGGTGTACTACGAGCAGTACTTC. Translated: CASSMGQVYYEQYF.

The chain links TRBV28 to TRBJ1-2, with D possibly matching TRBD1 (6 bases). Trimming shortened V by 3 bases and J by 4 bases, and 21 bases separated the two germline ends. CDR1 and CDR2 (germline): MDHEN, SYDVKM. The CDR3 covers 17 residues. This CDR3 reads CASSFWRQDPSPYGYTF. The CDR3 DNA sequence: TGTGCCAGCAGTTTCTGGAGACAGGACCCATCCCCCTATGGCTACACCTTC.

The chain links TRBV7-9 to TRBJ2-7; D might be TRBD2 (6 bases). The CDR3 totals 13 residues. Germline V lookup: CDR1 SEHNR, CDR2 FQNEAQ (reference sequence). Trimming removed 1 base at V and 6 bases at J, with 10 bases between. The CDR3 region has the DNA TGTGCCAGCAGCTTAGGGGCGGGGCTCGAGCAGTACTTC. Residues: CASSLGAGLEQYF.

This sequence joins TRBV4-3 and TRBJ1-1, with no clear D. Trimming took off 0 bases at V and 5 bases at J, with 7 bases between the two ends. The germline V gene has CDR1 LGHNA and CDR2 YSLEER. The CDR3 runs 13 residues. The CDR3 sequence is CASSQDLGTEAFF. CDR3 nucleotides: TGCGCCAGCAGCCAAGATCTAGGTACTGAAGCTTTCTTT.